This TCR beta chain was found in a study of patients and donors after allogeneic stem cell transplantation. This CDR3 contains 14 residues. With V trimmed by 10 bases and J by 6 bases, 8 bases remained unmatched. From germline, CDR1 is SGHTA and CDR2 FQGTGA. TCRdb reanalysed the RT-PCR reads using MiXCR and keeps one entry per CDR3 protein. There are about 160,000 distinct CDR3 sequences in the sample; about 24% occur only once, and 20% to 30% lies in the top ten. Sequencing was performed on blood, either unsorted or a sorted T cell fraction (not recorded which). This rearrangement joins TRBV7-3 to TRBJ2-1; 11 bases align to TRBD2. The TCR sequence derives from a human donor who was either an allogeneic HSCT recipient or a stem cell or donor lymphocyte infusion donor (not recorded which). It is not recorded whose cells these are; they may come from a transplant donor. The CDR3 sequence is CATQTSGGANEQFF. In DNA, the CDR3 is TGTGCCACTCAAACTAGCGGGGGTGCCAATGAGCAGTTCTTC.